The table lists the clone carrying this T cell receptor (beta chain) with a count of one. This sample is part of a study of blood T cell repertoires in COVID-19. Produced via immunoSEQ multiplex PCR; TCRdb's table is partial and in-frame only. The sample has some 370,000 clones, around 89% seen once; the top ten hold approximately 7%. V was pared by 4 bases and J by 5 bases, with 9 bases between. The length of the CDR3 is 13 residues. CDR1 is MRHNA and CDR2 is SNTAGT in the germline V gene. The origin of this receptor is a young man with active or convalescent COVID-19. The material sequenced was peripheral blood. The chain has TRBV6-4 and TRBJ2-1; D gene unclear. The CDR3 DNA reads TGTGCCAGCAGTGGACCAGGTAACAATGAGCAGTTCTTC. This codes for CASSGPGNNEQFF.